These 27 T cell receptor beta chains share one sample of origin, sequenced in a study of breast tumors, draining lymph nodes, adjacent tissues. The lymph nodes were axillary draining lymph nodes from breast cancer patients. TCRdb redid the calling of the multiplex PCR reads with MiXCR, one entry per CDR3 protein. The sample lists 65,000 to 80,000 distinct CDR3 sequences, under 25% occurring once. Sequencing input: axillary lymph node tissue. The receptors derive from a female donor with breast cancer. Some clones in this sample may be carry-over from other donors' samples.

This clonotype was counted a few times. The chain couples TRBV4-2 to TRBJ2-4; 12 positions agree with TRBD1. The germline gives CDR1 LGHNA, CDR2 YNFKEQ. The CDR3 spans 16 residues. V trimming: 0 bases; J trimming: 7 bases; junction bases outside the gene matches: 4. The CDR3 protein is CASSQEGQGAWNIQYF. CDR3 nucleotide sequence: TGTGCCAGCAGCCAAGAGGGACAGGGGGCGTGGAACATTCAGTACTTC.

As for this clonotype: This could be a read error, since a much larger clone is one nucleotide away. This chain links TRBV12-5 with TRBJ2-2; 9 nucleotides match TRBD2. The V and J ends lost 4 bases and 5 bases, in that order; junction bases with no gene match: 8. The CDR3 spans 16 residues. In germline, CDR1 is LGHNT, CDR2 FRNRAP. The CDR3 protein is CASGSLSGSRTGELFF. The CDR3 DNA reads TGTGCTAGTGGTTCCCTTAGCGGGAGCAGGACCGGGGAGCTGTTTTTT.

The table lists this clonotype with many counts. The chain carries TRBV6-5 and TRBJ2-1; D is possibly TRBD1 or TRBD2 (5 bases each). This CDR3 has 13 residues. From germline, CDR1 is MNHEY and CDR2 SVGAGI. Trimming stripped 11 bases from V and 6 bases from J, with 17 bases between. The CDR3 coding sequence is TGTGCCTCAGCGGCTGGGGGATCCAATGAGCAGTTCTTC. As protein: CASAAGGSNEQFF.

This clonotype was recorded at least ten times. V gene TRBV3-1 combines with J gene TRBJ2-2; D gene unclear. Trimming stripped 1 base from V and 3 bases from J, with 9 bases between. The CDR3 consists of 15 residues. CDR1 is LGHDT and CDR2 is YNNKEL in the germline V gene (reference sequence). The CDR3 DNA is TGTGCCAGCAGCCAAGTTGGTGAGCACACCGGGGAGCTGTTTTTT. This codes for CASSQVGEHTGELFF.

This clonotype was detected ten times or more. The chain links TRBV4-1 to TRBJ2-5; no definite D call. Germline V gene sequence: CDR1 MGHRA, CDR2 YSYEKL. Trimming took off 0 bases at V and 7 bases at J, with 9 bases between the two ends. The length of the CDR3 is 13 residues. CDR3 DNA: TGCGCCAGCAGCCAAGAGGTGGGTGGGACCCAGTACTTC. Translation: CASSQEVGGTQYF.

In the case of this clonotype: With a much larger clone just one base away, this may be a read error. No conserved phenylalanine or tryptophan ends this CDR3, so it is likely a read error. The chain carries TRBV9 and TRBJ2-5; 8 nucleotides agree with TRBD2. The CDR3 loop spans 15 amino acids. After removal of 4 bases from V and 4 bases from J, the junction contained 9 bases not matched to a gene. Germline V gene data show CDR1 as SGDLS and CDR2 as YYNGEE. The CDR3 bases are TGTGCCAGCAGCTTACGGGGGGGCCGGGGAGAGACCCAGTACCTC. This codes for CASSLRGGRGETQYL.

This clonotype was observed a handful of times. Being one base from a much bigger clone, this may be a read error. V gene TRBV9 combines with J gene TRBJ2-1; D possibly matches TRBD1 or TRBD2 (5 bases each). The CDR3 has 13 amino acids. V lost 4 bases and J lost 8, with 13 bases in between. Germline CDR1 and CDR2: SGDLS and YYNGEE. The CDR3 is CASSTGTNDEQFF. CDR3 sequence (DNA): TGTGCCAGCAGCACTGGGACGAACGATGAGCAGTTCTTC.

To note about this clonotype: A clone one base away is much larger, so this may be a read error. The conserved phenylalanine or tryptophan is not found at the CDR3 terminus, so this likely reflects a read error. CDR3 residues: CASSPQGNVPHEQFL. The CDR3 DNA is TGTGCCAGCAGCCCACAGGGGAACGTGCCGCATGAGCAGTTCTTG. This chain uses TRBV7-9 with TRBJ2-1, with TRBD1 matching 7 bases. Germline-derived CDR1 and CDR2 are SEHNR and FQNEAQ (reference sequence). The ends lost 5 bases at V and 8 bases at J; junction bases unmatched: 12. There are 15 residues in the CDR3.

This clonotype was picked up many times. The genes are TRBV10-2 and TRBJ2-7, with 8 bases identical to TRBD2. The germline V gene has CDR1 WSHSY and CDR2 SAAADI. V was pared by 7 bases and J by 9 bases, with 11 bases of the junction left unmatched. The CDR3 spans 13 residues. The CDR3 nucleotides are TGCGCCAGCACGGGGGGGCGCCTAATGGGGCAGTACTTC. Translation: CASTGGRLMGQYF.

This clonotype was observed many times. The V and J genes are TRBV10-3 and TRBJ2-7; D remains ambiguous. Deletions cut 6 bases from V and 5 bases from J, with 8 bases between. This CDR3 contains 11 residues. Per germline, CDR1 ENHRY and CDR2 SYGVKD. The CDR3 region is CAIRGRHEQYF. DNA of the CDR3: TGTGCCATCAGAGGGCGACACGAGCAGTACTTC.

CDR3 amino acids: CAWSVSSRDEQYF. The CDR3 bases are TGTGCCTGGAGTGTATCTAGCAGGGACGAGCAGTACTTC. The chain recombines TRBV30 with TRBJ2-7, with D possibly being TRBD1 or TRBD2 (5 bases each). V lost 0 bases to trimming and J lost 5 bases, with 11 bases between them. In germline, CDR1 is GTSNPN, CDR2 SVGIG (reference sequence). This CDR3 is built from 13 residues.

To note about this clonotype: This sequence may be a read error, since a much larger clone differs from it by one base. The chain's CDR3 is CASSLGLAKTDMQYF. The CDR3 bases are TGTGCCAGCAGCTTGGGACTAGCGAAGACAGATATGCAGTATTTT. V usage is TRBV5-4 and J usage is TRBJ2-3; TRBD2 matches 8 bases. Germline V gives CDR1 SGHNT, CDR2 YYREEE (reference sequence). There are 15 residues in the CDR3. Variable domain in full (rest from reference TRBV5-4 and TRBJ2-3): ETGVTQSPTHLIKTRGQQVTLRCSSQSGHNTVSWYQQALGQGPQFIFQYYREEENGRGNFPPRFSGLQFPNYSSELNVNALELDDSALYLCASSLGLAKTDMQYFGPGTRLTVL.

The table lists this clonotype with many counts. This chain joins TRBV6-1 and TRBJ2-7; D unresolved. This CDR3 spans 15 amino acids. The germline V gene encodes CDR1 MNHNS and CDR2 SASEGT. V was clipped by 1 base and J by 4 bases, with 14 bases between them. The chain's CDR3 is CASSEGSTLMYEQYF. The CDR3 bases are TGTGCCAGCAGTGAAGGTTCAACGCTTATGTACGAGCAGTACTTC.

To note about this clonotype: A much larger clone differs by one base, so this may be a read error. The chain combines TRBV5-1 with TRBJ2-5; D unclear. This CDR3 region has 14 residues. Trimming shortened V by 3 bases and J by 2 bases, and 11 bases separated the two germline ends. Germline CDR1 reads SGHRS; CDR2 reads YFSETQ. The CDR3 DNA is TGCGCCAGCAGCTCGGCCCTCGGACAAGAGACCCAGTACTTC. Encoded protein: CASSSALGQETQYF.

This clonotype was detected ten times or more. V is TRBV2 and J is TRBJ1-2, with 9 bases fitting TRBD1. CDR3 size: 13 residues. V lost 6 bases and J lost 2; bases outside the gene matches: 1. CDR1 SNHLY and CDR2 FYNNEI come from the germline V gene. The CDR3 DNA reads TGTGCCAGCAGAGGACAGGGGAACTATGGCTACACCTTC. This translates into CASRGQGNYGYTF.

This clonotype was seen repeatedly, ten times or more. This chain's CDR3 is CASRTIGRSPLHF. CDR3 DNA sequence: TGTGCCAGCAGGACAATCGGTCGTTCACCCCTCCACTTT. The chain employs TRBV2 and TRBJ1-6; no clear D. Trimming took 6 bases from V and 9 from J, leaving 12 bases between them. The germline CDR1 and CDR2 sequences are SNHLY and FYNNEI. The CDR3 has 13 residues.

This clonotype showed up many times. CDR3 DNA: TGTGCCAGCAGCTTGAATTCGCCAGGGGGTGCACCCCTCCACTTT. It is translated as CASSLNSPGGAPLHF. The chain uses TRBV5-4 and TRBJ1-6, with TRBD1 identical over 7 bases. The ends lost 1 base at V and 11 bases at J; junction bases unmatched: 9. This CDR3 has 15 residues. From germline, CDR1 is SGHNT and CDR2 YYREEE (reference sequence). The whole variable domain, remainder taken from reference TRBV5-4 and TRBJ1-6, is ETGVTQSPTHLIKTRGQQVTLRCSSQSGHNTVSWYQQALGQGPQFIFQYYREEENGRGNFPPRFSGLQFPNYSSELNVNALELDDSALYLCASSLNSPGGAPLHFGNGTRLTVT.

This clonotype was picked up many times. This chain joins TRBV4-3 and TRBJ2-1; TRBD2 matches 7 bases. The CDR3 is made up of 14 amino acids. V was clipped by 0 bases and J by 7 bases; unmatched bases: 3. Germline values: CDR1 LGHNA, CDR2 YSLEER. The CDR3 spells CASSQEGTMNEQFF. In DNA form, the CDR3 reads TGCGCCAGCAGCCAAGAAGGGACTATGAATGAGCAGTTCTTC.

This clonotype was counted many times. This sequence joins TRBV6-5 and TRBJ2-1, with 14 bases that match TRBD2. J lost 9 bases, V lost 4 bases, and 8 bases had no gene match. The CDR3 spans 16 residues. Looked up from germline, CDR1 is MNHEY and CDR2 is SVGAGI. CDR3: CASSSRLAGGPGEQFF. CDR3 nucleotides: TGTGCCAGCAGTTCTCGACTAGCGGGAGGGCCAGGTGAGCAGTTCTTC.

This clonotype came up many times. Here the CDR3 reads CASTPVGGASGNTIYF. CDR3 coding DNA: TGTGCCAGCACCCCCGTGGGGGGCGCCTCTGGAAACACCATATATTTT. The chain is built from TRBV6-1 and TRBJ1-3, with a possible D match to TRBD1 (6 bases). The CDR3 covers 16 residues. CDR1 is MNHNS and CDR2 is SASEGT in the germline V gene. V lost 7 bases and J 0 bases, leaving 16 bases between the germline ends.

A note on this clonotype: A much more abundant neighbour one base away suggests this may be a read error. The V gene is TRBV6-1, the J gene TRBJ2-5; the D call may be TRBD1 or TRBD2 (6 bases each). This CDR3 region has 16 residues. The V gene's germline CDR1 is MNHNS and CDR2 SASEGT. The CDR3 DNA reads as TGTGCCAGCAGTGATCCCCTTAGGGGGAGGAGGGAGACCCAGTGCTTC. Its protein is CASSDPLRGRRETQCF.

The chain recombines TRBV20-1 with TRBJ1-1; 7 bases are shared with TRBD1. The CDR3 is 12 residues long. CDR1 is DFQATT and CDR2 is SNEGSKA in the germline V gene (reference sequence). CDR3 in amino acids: CSAWTGTTEAFF. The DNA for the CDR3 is TGCAGCGCCTGGACAGGCACGACTGAAGCTTTCTTT.

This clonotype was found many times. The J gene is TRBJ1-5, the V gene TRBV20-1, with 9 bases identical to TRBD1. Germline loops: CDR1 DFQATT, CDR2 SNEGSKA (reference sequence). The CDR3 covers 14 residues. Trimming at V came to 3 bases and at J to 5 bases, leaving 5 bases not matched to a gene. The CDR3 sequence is CSARGQGWHQPQHF. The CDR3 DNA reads TGCAGTGCTAGGGGACAGGGTTGGCATCAGCCCCAGCATTTT.

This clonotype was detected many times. CDR3 bases: TGCAGTGCTAGAGTTTTCAGGGGGCTGGATGAGCAGTTCTTC. Residues: CSARVFRGLDEQFF. The chain links TRBV20-1 to TRBJ2-1; 8 nucleotides agree with TRBD1. The CDR3 runs 14 residues. The germline V gene has CDR1 DFQATT and CDR2 SNEGSKA (reference sequence). The V gene end was trimmed by 1 base and the J gene end by 8 bases; junction bases not matched to a gene: 7.

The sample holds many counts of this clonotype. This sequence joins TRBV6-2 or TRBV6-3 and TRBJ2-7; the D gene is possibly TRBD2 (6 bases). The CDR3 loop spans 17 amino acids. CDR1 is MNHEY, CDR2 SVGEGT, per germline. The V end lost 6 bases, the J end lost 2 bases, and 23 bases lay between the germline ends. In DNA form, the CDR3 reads TGTGCCAGCAGACCCCACCCGGGGAGGCCTGCACCCTACGAGCAGTACTTC. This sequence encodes CASRPHPGRPAPYEQYF.

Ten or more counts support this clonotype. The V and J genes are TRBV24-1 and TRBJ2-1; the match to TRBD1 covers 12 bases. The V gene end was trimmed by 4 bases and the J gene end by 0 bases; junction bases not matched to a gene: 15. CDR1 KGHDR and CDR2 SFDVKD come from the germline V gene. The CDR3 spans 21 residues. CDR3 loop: CATSEGVGAGTGGLSYNEQFF. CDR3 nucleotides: TGTGCCACCAGTGAGGGGGTGGGAGCCGGGACAGGGGGCCTCTCCTACAATGAGCAGTTCTTC.

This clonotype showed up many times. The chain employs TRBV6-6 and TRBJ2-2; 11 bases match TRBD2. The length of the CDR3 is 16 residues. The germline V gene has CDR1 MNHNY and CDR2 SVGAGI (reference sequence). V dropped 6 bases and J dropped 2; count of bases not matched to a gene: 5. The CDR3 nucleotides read TGTGCCAGCAGCTCTAGCGGGAGGATAAACACCGGGGAGCTGTTTTTT. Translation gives CASSSSGRINTGELFF.